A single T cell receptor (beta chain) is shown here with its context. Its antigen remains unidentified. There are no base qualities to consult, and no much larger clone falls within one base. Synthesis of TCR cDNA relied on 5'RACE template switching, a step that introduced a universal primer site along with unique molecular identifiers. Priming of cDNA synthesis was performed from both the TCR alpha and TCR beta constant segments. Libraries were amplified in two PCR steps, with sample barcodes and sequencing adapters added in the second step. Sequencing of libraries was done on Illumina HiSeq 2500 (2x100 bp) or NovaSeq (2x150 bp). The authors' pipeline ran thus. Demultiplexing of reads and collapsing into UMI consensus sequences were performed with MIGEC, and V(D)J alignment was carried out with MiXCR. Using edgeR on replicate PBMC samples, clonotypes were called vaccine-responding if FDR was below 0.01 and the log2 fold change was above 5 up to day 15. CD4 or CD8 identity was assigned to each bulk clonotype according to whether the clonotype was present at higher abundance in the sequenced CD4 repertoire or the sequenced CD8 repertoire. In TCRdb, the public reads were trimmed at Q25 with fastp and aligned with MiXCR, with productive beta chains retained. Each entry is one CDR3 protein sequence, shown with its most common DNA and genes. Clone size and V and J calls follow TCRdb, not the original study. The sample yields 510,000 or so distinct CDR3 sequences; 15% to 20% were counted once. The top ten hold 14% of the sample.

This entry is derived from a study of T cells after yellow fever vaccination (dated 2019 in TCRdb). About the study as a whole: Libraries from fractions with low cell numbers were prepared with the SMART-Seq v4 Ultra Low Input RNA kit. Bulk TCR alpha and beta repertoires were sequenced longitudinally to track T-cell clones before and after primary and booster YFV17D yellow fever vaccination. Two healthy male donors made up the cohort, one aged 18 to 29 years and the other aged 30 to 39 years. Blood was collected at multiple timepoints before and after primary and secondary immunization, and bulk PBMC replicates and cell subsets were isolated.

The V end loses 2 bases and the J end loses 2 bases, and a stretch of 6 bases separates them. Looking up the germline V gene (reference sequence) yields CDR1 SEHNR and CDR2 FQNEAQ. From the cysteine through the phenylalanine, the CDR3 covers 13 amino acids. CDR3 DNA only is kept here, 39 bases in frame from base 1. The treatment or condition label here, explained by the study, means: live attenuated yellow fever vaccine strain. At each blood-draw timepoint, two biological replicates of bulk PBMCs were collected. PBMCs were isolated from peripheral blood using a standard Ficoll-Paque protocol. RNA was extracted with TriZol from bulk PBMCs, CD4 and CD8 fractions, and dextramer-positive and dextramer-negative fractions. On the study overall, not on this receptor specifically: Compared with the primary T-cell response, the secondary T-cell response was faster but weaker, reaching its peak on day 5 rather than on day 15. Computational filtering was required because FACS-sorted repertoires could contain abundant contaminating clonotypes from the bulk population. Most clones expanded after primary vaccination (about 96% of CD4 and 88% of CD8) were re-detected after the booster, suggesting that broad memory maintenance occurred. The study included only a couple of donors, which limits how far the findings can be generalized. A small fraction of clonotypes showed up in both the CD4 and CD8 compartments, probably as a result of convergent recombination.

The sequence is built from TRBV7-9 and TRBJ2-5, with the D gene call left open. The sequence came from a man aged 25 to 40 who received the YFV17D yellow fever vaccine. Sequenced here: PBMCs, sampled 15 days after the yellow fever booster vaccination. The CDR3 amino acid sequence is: CASSLTPQETQYF. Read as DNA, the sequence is TGTGCCAGCAGCTTAACGCCGCAAGAGACCCAGTACTTC. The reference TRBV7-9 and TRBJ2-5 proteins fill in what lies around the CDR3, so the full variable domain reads DTGVSQNPRHKITKRGQNVTFRCDPISEHNRLYWYRQTLGQGPEFLTYFQNEAQLEKSRLLSDRFSAERPKGSFSTLEIQRTEQGDSAMYLCASSLTPQETQYFGPGTRLLVL.